This TCR beta chain was recorded in a study of early T cells in non-severe SARS-CoV-2 infection. TCRdb re-called the 5' RACE reads with MiXCR, one entry per CDR3 protein. Among 65,000 to 95,000 distinct CDR3 sequences listed, 12% were seen once. This CDR3 comprises 15 residues. Germline trimming cut 5 bases from V and 6 bases from J; bases unmatched to any gene: 8. Germline CDR1 and CDR2: MNHNS and SASEGT. This clonotype originated in an adult who was a healthcare worker with PCR-confirmed SARS-CoV-2 infection or an uninfected control (not recorded which). The donor label of this sample is uncertain. The chain has TRBV6-1 and TRBJ2-1; 9 positions agree with TRBD2. Sequencing was performed on whole blood, taken at baseline. CDR3 protein: CASSLSSGSRNEQFF. The CDR3 DNA sequence: TGTGCCAGCAGTTTAAGTAGCGGGAGTCGCAATGAGCAGTTCTTC.